The clone carrying this T cell receptor beta chain was seen only a few times. Its antigen is unknown. The sample comes from a study of radiation and T cells in renal cell carcinoma. Findings of the study overall: Irradiated tumors held more dominant CDR3 motifs than control tumors. Only small tumor regions of roughly 0.96 g were sampled.

Using immunoSEQ multiplex PCR, the repertoire was profiled, and TCRdb retains in-frame clones only, with some absent. The sample contains about 25,000 clones, 55% to 70% of which appear only once. Treatment defined: treatment-naive control, cytoreductive nephrectomy. Treatment-naive patients without radiation supplied the control tumors at nephrectomy. Controls included several female and around ten male donors, resected 2011 to 2014. This clonotype was sampled from a man aged 35 to 55 with renal cell carcinoma. The specimen comprised tumor tissue, sampled from a patient whose treatment was nephrectomy without radiotherapy.

Here the CDR3 reads CASSLGTSGQETQYF. In DNA form, the CDR3 reads TGTGCCAGCAGCTTAGGAACTAGCGGTCAAGAGACCCAGTACTTC. V gene TRBV11-2 combines with J gene TRBJ2-5; the match to TRBD2 covers 8 bases. The germline V gene encodes CDR1 SGHAT and CDR2 FQNNGV. The V and J ends lost 1 base and 2 bases, in that order; junction bases with no gene match: 3. The CDR3 length is 15 residues.